This entry lists 13 T cell receptor beta chains sequenced from one sample in a study of T cells in Graves' hyperthyroidism and ophthalmopathy (dated by TCRdb to 2018 to 2020). The library relied on multiplex PCR. This sample was sequenced with an Illumina HiSeq 2000. TCR beta CDR3 regions were amplified from RNA transcripts. For the first round of RT-PCR on the TCR CDR3, the HTBI primer set was used together with the Qiagen OneStep RT-PCR kit. TCRdb passed the public sequencing reads through fastp at Q25 and MiXCR, retaining productive beta sequences. When rows share a CDR3 protein, they turn into one entry using the most common DNA and genes. Recorded for this sample are about 640,000 distinct CDR3 sequences; over 40% of them occurred a single time. In total, the top ten clones hold under 8.5% of the sample. Sequencing was done on a sample of peripheral blood or thyroid tissue (not recorded which). Every receptor here comes from an adult man with Graves' disease, either hyperthyroidism or ophthalmopathy (not recorded which).

Regarding this clonotype: A much larger clone sits a single nucleotide away, making a read error possible. DNA of the CDR3: TGTGCCAGCAGCTTCTCTCAATATCAGCCCCGGCATTTT. It encodes CASSFSQYQPRHF. This rearrangement joins TRBV11-2 to TRBJ1-5; no reliable D call. The CDR3 is 13 residues long. Germline CDR1 and CDR2: SGHAT and FQNNGV.

The rearrangement uses TRBV11-2 and TRBJ1-4; 9 bases align to TRBD1. Germline trimming cut 3 bases from V and 2 bases from J; bases unmatched to any gene: 1. The CDR3 totals 15 residues. Germline V CDR1 and CDR2: SGHAT, FQNNGV. The CDR3 is CASSFGQGTNEKLFF. The CDR3 DNA follows: TGTGCCAGCAGCTTCGGACAGGGGACTAATGAAAAACTGTTTTTT.

This clonotype was seen only a few times. J is TRBJ1-6 and V is TRBV7-2; possible D gene TRBD1, 6 bases. The germline gives CDR1 SGHTA, CDR2 FQGNSA. V dropped 7 bases and J dropped 8 bases, with 18 bases sitting between them. The CDR3 spans 15 residues. The CDR3 reads CASNLGASRDSPLHF. As DNA, the CDR3 is TGTGCCAGCAACTTGGGGGCCTCGAGGGATTCACCCCTCCACTTT. Variable domain in full (rest from reference TRBV7-2 and TRBJ1-6): GAGVSQSPSNKVTEKGKDVELRCDPISGHTALYWYRQSLGQGLEFLIYFQGNSAPDKSGLPSDRFSAERTGGSVSTLTIQRTQQEDSAVYLCASNLGASRDSPLHFGNGTRLTVT.

Ten or more counts support this clonotype. The chain recombines TRBV2 with TRBJ1-2; D may be TRBD1 (6 bases). Germline CDR1 and CDR2: SNHLY and FYNNEI. Trimming left V 5 bases short and J 7 bases short, with 11 bases between. The CDR3 runs to 12 residues. The chain's CDR3 is CASSRTAGGYTF. The CDR3 bases are TGTGCCAGCAGTAGGACAGCCGGTGGCTACACCTTC.

As concerns this clonotype: One end of the junction fails to match germline, which may point to a read error. The chain combines TRBV7-7 with TRBJ1-6; TRBD1 aligns across 8 bases. Germline V gene data show CDR1 as SSHAT and CDR2 as FNYEAQ (reference sequence). There are 18 residues in the CDR3. Written as DNA, the CDR3 is TGTGCTAGCAGCCAAGATCTTGAAGGAGGGACAGGTCATTCACCCCTCCACTTT. Translating gives CASSQDLEGGTGHSPLHF.

The chain employs TRBV10-3 and TRBJ1-2; D perhaps matches TRBD1 (6 bases). Trimming took 0 bases from V and 8 from J, leaving 13 bases between them. The CDR3 runs 14 residues. Germline lookup yields CDR1 ENHRY and CDR2 SYGVKD. CDR3 sequence reads: CAISESQGGLGYTF. In DNA, the CDR3 is TGTGCCATCAGTGAGTCGCAAGGGGGGCTCGGCTACACCTTC.

The chain has TRBV20-1 and TRBJ1-2; 9 nucleotides line up with TRBD1. The CDR3 runs to 13 residues. Germline V CDR1 and CDR2: DFQATT, SNEGSKA (reference sequence). With V trimmed by 4 bases and J by 7 bases, 7 bases remained unmatched. CDR3 nucleotide sequence: TGCAGTGCTATAACAGGGGGCTTCTCTGGCTACACCTTC. It is translated as CSAITGGFSGYTF.

In its sample, this clonotype was seen a few times. The CDR3 loop reads CSATLKANTEAFF. CDR3 DNA sequence: TGCAGTGCTACCTTAAAGGCGAACACTGAAGCTTTCTTT. The chain joins TRBV20-1 to TRBJ1-1; no clear D. The CDR3 sequence is 13 residues long. The germline gives CDR1 DFQATT, CDR2 SNEGSKA (reference sequence). Trimming shortened V by 4 bases and J by 1 base, and 10 bases separated the two germline ends.

This clonotype showed up just a few times. The V call is TRBV20-1, the J call TRBJ1-6, with D possibly TRBD1 on 5 matching bases. Germline lookup yields CDR1 DFQATT and CDR2 SNEGSKA (reference sequence). The CDR3 extends over 15 amino acids. V lost 0 bases to trimming and J lost 7 bases, with 13 bases between them. CDR3 coding DNA: TGCAGTGCTAGAGATCCGGGCAGGGCAAATTCACCCCTCCACTTT. This codes for CSARDPGRANSPLHF.

This clonotype appeared a single time. CDR3: CASSESFQDGYTF. Here the CDR3 DNA reads TGTGCCAGCAGTGAATCTTTTCAGGACGGCTACACCTTC. The chain is built from TRBV25-1 and TRBJ1-2; the D is unclear. Per the germline V gene, CDR1 is MGHDK and CDR2 is SYGVNS. The CDR3 sequence is 13 residues long. Trimming cost V 1 base and J 8 bases, with 11 bases left between them.

The chain couples TRBV7-6 to TRBJ2-5; tentatively, D is TRBD2 (6 bases). Germline lookup yields CDR1 SGHVS and CDR2 FNYEAQ. The CDR3 covers 13 residues. V lost 2 bases to trimming and J lost 7 bases, with 11 bases between them. The chain's CDR3 is CASSLSGEATQYF. CDR3 nucleotides: TGTGCCAGCAGCTTATCGGGGGAGGCGACCCAGTACTTC.

The chain employs TRBV20-1 and TRBJ2-5; 8 nucleotides agree with TRBD2. CDR1 is DFQATT and CDR2 is SNEGSKA in the germline V gene (reference sequence). After removal of 2 bases from V and 2 bases from J, the junction contained 4 bases not matched to a gene. This CDR3 contains 14 residues. The CDR3 DNA reads as TGCAGTGCTAGACTAGCGGGTCAACAAGAGACCCAGTACTTC. It translates to CSARLAGQQETQYF.

This clonotype has ten or more counts. V gene TRBV5-1 combines with J gene TRBJ1-4; 7 positions agree with TRBD1. The CDR3 runs 15 residues. Unmatched junction bases numbered 9, after V lost 0 bases and J lost 10 bases. Germline V lookup: CDR1 SGHRS, CDR2 YFSETQ. CDR3 bases: TGCGCCAGCAGCTTGGCCGGGACAGTTGATGGAAAACTGTTTTTT. It specifies CASSLAGTVDGKLFF.